This is a list of T cell receptor beta chains from one sample in a study of blood T cell repertoires in COVID-19. Assay: immunoSEQ multiplex PCR; the TCRdb copy retains only in-frame clones and omits some. Among 30,000 to 50,000 clones listed, roughly 82% were seen once. The sequencing sample was made of peripheral blood. These receptors all come from a man in his fifties or sixties with active or convalescent COVID-19. Each CDR3 is given with its conserved first and last residue. D genes are given only for firm matches. The size field is filled for only some rows; it gives once, few, many or a size class.

d_call	clone_size	v_call	j_call	cdr3_nt	cdr3_aa
.	.	TRBV9	TRBJ1-1	TGTGCCAGCAGCGTAGGAGTAAAGGGGACTGAAGCTTTCTTT	CASSVGVKGTEAFF
TRBD1	.	TRBV18	TRBJ1-1	TGTGCCAGCTCAGCAAGACAGGGACTTACTGAAGCTTTCTTT	CASSARQGLTEAFF
.	.	TRBV14	TRBJ2-1	TGTGCCAGCAGCCCAACCGGGGGCAATGAGCAGTTCTTC	CASSPTGGNEQFF
TRBD1	.	TRBV7-3	TRBJ2-3	TGTGCCAGCAGCGCCCGCCGGGACAGGGCCACAGATACGCAGTATTTT	CASSARRDRATDTQYF
.	.	TRBV3-1/TRBV3-2	TRBJ1-5	TGTGCCAGCAGCCAAGATCCCGCTAGGAATCAGCCCCAGCATTTT	CASSQDPARNQPQHF
.	.	TRBV19	TRBJ2-1	TGTGCCAGTAGTTTTACAGGGAAGGATGAGCAGTTCTTC	CASSFTGKDEQFF
.	.	TRBV4-2	TRBJ1-1	TGTGCCAGCAGCCAAAGGTCGCGTGACGCAATCAGTCGGGTCACTGAAGCTTTCTTT	CASSQRSRDAISRVTEAFF
TRBD1	.	TRBV27	TRBJ1-2	TGTGCCAGCAGTTTATATCCGGGACAGGGTGTGGGCTACACCTTC	CASSLYPGQGVGYTF
.	.	TRBV3-1/TRBV3-2	TRBJ2-3	TGTGCCAGCAGCCGTACTAGCGATACGCAGTATTTT	CASSRTSDTQYF
.	.	TRBV11-2	TRBJ2-1	TGTGCCAGCAGCTTGAACAGGGCTAATGAGCAGTTCTTC	CASSLNRANEQFF
.	few	TRBV19	TRBJ1-1	TGTGCCAGTAGTATAGGGGCAGCAAACACTGAAGCTTTCTTT	CASSIGAANTEAFF
.	.	TRBV5-6	TRBJ2-1	TGTGCCAGCAGCCAAGCGGACTCAACATACAATGAGCAGTTCTTC	CASSQADSTYNEQFF
.	.	TRBV5-5	TRBJ2-5	TGTGCCAGCAGCTCCGGACGGGACGGAGGGAGGCTCCAAGAGACCCAGTACTTC	CASSSGRDGGRLQETQYF
TRBD1	.	TRBV6-5	TRBJ2-5	TGTGCCAGCAGCCGGACAGGGGGCAGTGGAGAGACCCAGTACTTC	CASSRTGGSGETQYF
TRBD2	.	TRBV7-2	TRBJ2-5	TGTGCCAGCAGCTTAGCTGGTGCGGGGGGGCGGGAGACCCAGTACTTC	CASSLAGAGGRETQYF
TRBD2	.	TRBV27	TRBJ2-2	TGTGCCAGCAGTCCCCGACTAGCGGGGAACACCGGGGAGCTGTTTTTT	CASSPRLAGNTGELFF
TRBD1	.	TRBV19	TRBJ1-6	TGTGCCAGTAGTGAAGGGACAGGGCCGGGTTCACCCCTCCACTTT	CASSEGTGPGSPLHF
TRBD2	.	TRBV19	TRBJ2-1	TGTGCCAGTAGGGGACCGGGACTATCCTACAATGAGCAGTTCTTC	CASRGPGLSYNEQFF
TRBD1	.	TRBV30	TRBJ1-1	TGTGCTCAAAACCCTCGGGACAGCCATAGATACACTGAAGCTTTCTTT	CAQNPRDSHRYTEAFF
TRBD2	.	TRBV29-1	TRBJ2-7	TGCAGCGCACTCGGACTAGCGGATATCTCCTACGAGCAGTACTTC	CSALGLADISYEQYF
.	.	TRBV12-3/TRBV12-4	TRBJ2-7	TGTGCCAGCAGGGACACAGGGTCTTACGAGCAGTACTTC	CASRDTGSYEQYF
TRBD1	.	TRBV27	TRBJ2-3	TGTGCCAGCAGACCCCGGACAGGGCTTTCCGATACGCAGTATTTT	CASRPRTGLSDTQYF
.	.	TRBV24-1	TRBJ2-3	TGTGCCACCTCCGGGGGCACAGATACGCAGTATTTT	CATSGGTDTQYF
TRBD1	.	TRBV11-2	TRBJ1-5	TGTGCCAGCAGCCCTGACAGGGCCCAAAGCAATCAGCCCCAGCATTTT	CASSPDRAQSNQPQHF
TRBD1	.	TRBV9	TRBJ2-3	TGTGCCAGCAGACGGACAGGGTCATCAGATACGCAGTATTTT	CASRRTGSSDTQYF
.	.	TRBV12-5	TRBJ1-4	TGTGCTAGTGGTTTGGACTCCTGGGGGGGCGAAGAAAAACTGTTTTTT	CASGLDSWGGEEKLFF
.	once	TRBV12-3/TRBV12-4	TRBJ1-1	TGTGCCAGCAGTTTAGGGGGCCAAGCTTTCTTT	CASSLGGQAFF
TRBD1	.	TRBV6-1	TRBJ2-2	TGTGCCAGCAGCCAAAGACAGGGGACCGGGGAGCTGTTTTTT	CASSQRQGTGELFF
.	.	TRBV19	TRBJ1-2	TGTGCCAGTATCGATCTATCGGGGGGAAAAGACTATGGCTACACCTTC	CASIDLSGGKDYGYTF
TRBD1	.	TRBV6-1	TRBJ1-2	TGTGCCAGCAGTGAAGTACAGGGGGACGGCTATGGCTACACCTTC	CASSEVQGDGYGYTF
TRBD1	.	TRBV19	TRBJ2-7	TGTGCCAGTAGCCCGAACCCAGGGACAGCGAGCCGTCAGTACTTC	CASSPNPGTASRQYF
TRBD1	.	TRBV6-5	TRBJ2-2	TGTGCCAGCAGTTTCCGGGACAGGGTAACCGGGGAGCTGTTTTTT	CASSFRDRVTGELFF
.	.	TRBV12-3/TRBV12-4	TRBJ2-7	TGTGCCAGCAGTTACAGTTACGAGCAGTACTTC	CASSYSYEQYF
.	.	TRBV3-1/TRBV3-2	TRBJ1-4	TGTGCCAGCAGCCCAGCACGGGGGGCTGCTGAAAAACTGTTTTTT	CASSPARGAAEKLFF
TRBD1	.	TRBV9	TRBJ2-7	TGTGCCAGCAGCGTAGGGGACAGGGACTACGAGCAGTACTTC	CASSVGDRDYEQYF
.	.	TRBV7-2	TRBJ1-6	TGTGCCAGCAGCTCAGGGGTTCGTAATTCACCCCTCCACTTT	CASSSGVRNSPLHF
.	.	TRBV23-1	TRBJ2-5	TGCGCCAGCAGTCAAGGACAATACCAAGAGACCCAGTACTTC	CASSQGQYQETQYF
TRBD1	.	TRBV6-2/TRBV6-3	TRBJ1-1	TGTGCCAGCAGTTTCCCTAAAACAGGGGGCCGAACTGAAGCTTTCTTT	CASSFPKTGGRTEAFF
.	.	TRBV5-6	TRBJ2-7	TGTGCCAGCAGCCCGGGTCGGGGTATCCGTTCCTACGAGCAGTACTTC	CASSPGRGIRSYEQYF